This T cell receptor beta chain was observed in a study of brain T cells in children with intractable seizures. TCRdb's table, derived via immunoSEQ multiplex PCR, lists solely in-frame clones and lacks some. The data contain roughly 69,000 clones, about 96% of them seen just once; the ten biggest clones take up roughly 0.38%. Germline values: CDR1 SEHNR, CDR2 FQNEAQ (reference sequence). The CDR3 covers 14 residues. Trimming took 0 bases from V and 9 from J, leaving 14 bases between them. Only cases whose brain tissue showed the highest T cell transcript signatures were sequenced. The rearrangement uses TRBV7-9 and TRBJ1-1; no definite D call. The specimen comprised peripheral blood, sampled at surgery. This TCR was recovered from a boy younger than two with focal cortical dysplasia and intractable seizures. CDR3 loop: CASSLAQGDMQAFF. The CDR3 nucleotides are TGTGCCAGCAGCTTAGCGCAAGGTGACATGCAAGCTTTCTTT.